The 10 T cell receptor beta chains listed next were all sequenced from one sample in a study of cytomegalovirus exposure and HLA in healthy donors. The PCR used 60 Vbeta and 13 Jbeta primers. Libraries were prepared by immunoSEQ multiplex PCR; TCRdb keeps only in-frame clonotypes and omits some of them. The sample consists of some 130,000 clones, roughly 78% of them appearing once. Material for sequencing was PBMCs. The source is a male donor in good health and CMV-seronegative.

This clone appeared a single time. This chain joins TRBV7-2 and TRBJ1-4; D gene uncertain. V gave up 0 bases and J gave up 2 bases, with 10 bases separating them. The CDR3 contains 16 residues. Germline V gives CDR1 SGHTA, CDR2 FQGNSA. The CDR3 loop is CASSLALLGTNEKLFF. CDR3 coding DNA: TGTGCCAGCAGCTTAGCCCTACTAGGGACTAATGAAAAACTGTTTTTT. Complete variable domain (other parts from reference TRBV7-2 and TRBJ1-4): GAGVSQSPSNKVTEKGKDVELRCDPISGHTALYWYRQSLGQGLEFLIYFQGNSAPDKSGLPSDRFSAERTGGSVSTLTIQRTQQEDSAVYLCASSLALLGTNEKLFFGSGTQLSVL.

V is TRBV19 and J is TRBJ1-6; 7 bases are shared with TRBD1. Trimming cost V 5 bases and J 7 bases; bases outside gene matches: 8. CDR1 and CDR2 from the germline V gene are LNHDA and SQIVND (reference sequence). The CDR3 contains 15 residues. The CDR3 is CASSEHRGWNSPLHF. The CDR3, as DNA: TGTGCCAGTAGTGAACACAGGGGTTGGAATTCACCCCTCCACTTT.

The chain employs TRBV30 and TRBJ1-1, with 7 bases fitting TRBD1. Germline V gives CDR1 GTSNPN, CDR2 SVGIG (reference sequence). Unmatched junction bases numbered 4, after V lost 2 bases and J lost 1 base. The CDR3 totals 14 residues. The CDR3 loop is CAWSPYRGNTEAFF. In nucleotides, the CDR3 is TGTGCCTGGAGTCCCTACAGGGGGAACACTGAAGCTTTCTTT.

The genes are TRBV7-8 and TRBJ2-1; 10 bases agree with TRBD2. After removal of 1 base from V and 7 bases from J, the junction contained 10 bases not matched to a gene. In germline, CDR1 is SGHVS, CDR2 FQNEAQ. This CDR3 spans 17 amino acids. The CDR3 DNA reads TGTGCCAGCAGCTTAGAGATTGGGCTAGCGGGAGCAAATGAGCAGTTCTTC. This gives the protein CASSLEIGLAGANEQFF.

V is TRBV5-1 and J is TRBJ1-2; the D gene is possibly TRBD1 (5 bases). The CDR3 extends over 15 amino acids. The V end lost 3 bases, the J end lost 7 bases, and 19 bases lay between the germline ends. Germline V gene data show CDR1 as SGHRS and CDR2 as YFSETQ. The CDR3 DNA follows: TGCGCCAGCAGCTCATTATCGACCGGCGGGGCTGGCTACACCTTC. It encodes CASSSLSTGGAGYTF. Variable domain in full (rest from reference TRBV5-1 and TRBJ1-2): KAGVTQTPRYLIKTRGQQVTLSCSPISGHRSVSWYQQTPGQGLQFLFEYFSETQRNKGNFPGRFSGRQFSNSRSEMNVSTLELGDSALYLCASSSLSTGGAGYTFGSGTRLTVV.

The chain joins TRBV5-1 to TRBJ2-5, with a possible D match to TRBD2 (5 bases). The germline gives CDR1 SGHRS, CDR2 YFSETQ. This CDR3 is built from 13 residues. V dropped 0 bases and J dropped 5 bases, with 8 bases sitting between them. CDR3 nucleotide sequence: TGCGCCAGCAGCTTGGTGGGAGAGGAGACCCAGTACTTC. This codes for CASSLVGEETQYF.

This clone occurred a few times. This chain uses TRBV4-3 with TRBJ1-6; 9 bases are a match to TRBD1. The CDR3 is 15 amino acids. V shed 3 bases and J 10 bases; nucleotides not matched to a gene: 7. The V gene's germline CDR1 is LGHNA and CDR2 YSLEER. The CDR3 nucleotides are TGCGCCAGCAGCCAGGGGGGGACAGGGTCCTCACCCCTCCACTTT. It specifies CASSQGGTGSSPLHF.

The CDR3 nucleotides are TGTGCCAGCAGTCCACGGACAGTAGAATTCAACACTGAAGCTTTCTTT. It specifies CASSPRTVEFNTEAFF. This rearrangement joins TRBV27 to TRBJ1-1, with D possibly TRBD1 on 6 matching bases. Trimming cost V 5 bases and J 2 bases, with 18 bases left between them. Germline assignment: CDR1 MNHEY and CDR2 SMNVEV (reference sequence). The CDR3 runs to 16 residues.

This chain links TRBV18 with TRBJ1-1, with D uncertain. Trimming took off 3 bases at V and 4 bases at J, with 15 bases between the two ends. The V gene's germline CDR1 is KGHSH and CDR2 LQKENI. The CDR3 contains 15 residues. CDR3 loop: CASSPSAVVGTEAFF. In DNA form, the CDR3 reads TGTGCCAGCTCACCTTCCGCGGTAGTAGGCACTGAAGCTTTCTTT.

Comment on this clone: The junction shows a germline mismatch at one end, possibly a read error. The chain couples TRBV9 to TRBJ1-3; D ambiguous. CDR3 length equals 15 residues. Germline V lookup: CDR1 SGDLS, CDR2 YYNGEE. CDR3 DNA sequence: TGTGCCAGCAGCGTAGCTCAGCAGGAGGGAAACGCCATATATTTT. The encoded protein is CASSVAQQEGNAIYF.